This TCR beta chain was recorded in a study of chemoradiotherapy in HPV16-positive cancers (dated by TCRdb to between 2022 and 2023). In terms of the full investigation: Candidate HPV-specific T-cell clones and common TCR motifs were defined by functional T-cell assays performed on cells from a couple of HPV16-positive patients. The candidate HPV-specific TCRs and motifs were subsequently tracked in TCR repertoires obtained from roughly 78 patients with HPV-related cancers. Whether T-cell immunity against the HPV oncoproteins E6 and E7 changes during chemoradiotherapy and whether survival is affected by this immunity were examined in the study.

The CDR3 holds 13 amino acids from the cysteine to the phenylalanine. The DNA shown is the 39-base CDR3, in frame from base 1. From the germline V gene (reference sequence), CDR1 is MNHNY and CDR2 is SVGAGI. V ends up 5 bases short and J 6 bases short, with an unmatched junction base count of 5. The investigation overall reported the following: Expansion of candidate HPV-specific clones and E7-related TCR motifs was observed in the tumor microenvironment during treatment, whereas no such expansion was observed for non-HPV-specific T cells. Improved recurrence-free survival in HPV16-positive patients was associated with expansion of HPV-responsive T cells during chemoradiotherapy. The functional definition of HPV-specific T cells came from only two HPV16-positive patients, and the survival association was reported for HPV16-positive patients.

This clone was found a few times. Its antigen has not been determined. No base quality values were provided; no much bigger clone lies one nucleotide off. Receptor libraries were prepared by the immunoSEQ multiplex PCR assay. Held by TCRdb, this immuneACCESS table contains in-frame sequences only and omits some clones. Under half of the omission traces to an unresolved V gene where checked; the cause of the rest is unknown. Within this sample are under 15,000 clones, with 65% of them counted one time only. The top ten hold 16% of the sample. Repertoires were sampled repeatedly over the course of chemoradiotherapy, so clonal expansion could be followed in the tumor microenvironment.

The V gene is TRBV6-6 and the J gene is TRBJ2-7, and 9 junction bases match TRBD1. The sample was gathered from a patient who underwent chemoradiotherapy. This TCR was sampled from a human donor with HPV-associated anogenital cancer. The nucleotides read TGTGCCAGCAGTGGACAGGGGCGGCCCGAGCAGTACTTC. This translates into CASSGQGRPEQYF.